The rows below give T cell receptor beta chains drawn from one sample of a study of T cell responses to AZD1222 COVID-19 vaccine. TCRdb keeps only in-frame clones here, not all; method: immunoSEQ multiplex PCR. The sample includes 80,000 to 90,000 clones, roughly 88% seen only once; the top ten take approximately 5%. The sequencing here drew on peripheral blood, taken on day 0 of MenACWY control vaccination. All receptors come from an adult in good health. Both conserved end residues are part of each CDR3. The D gene is left open where the match is weak. Part of the rows lack a size; the others show once, few, many or a class for expanded clones.

cdr3_aa: CASSPPGGPGTGELFF; cdr3_nt: TGCGCCAGCAGCCCTCCGGGAGGGCCGGGCACCGGGGAGCTGTTTTTT; j_call: TRBJ2-2; v_call: TRBV4-3; cdr3_length: 16; d_call: TRBD2; clone_size: -
cdr3_aa: CASSTPPHTEAFF; cdr3_nt: TGTGCCAGCAGCACCCCACCCCACACTGAAGCTTTCTTT; j_call: TRBJ1-1; v_call: TRBV28; cdr3_length: 13; d_call: -; clone_size: -
cdr3_aa: CASSLGGTLSGANVLTF; cdr3_nt: TGTGCCAGCAGTTTAGGGGGAACACTCTCTGGGGCCAACGTCCTGACTTTC; j_call: TRBJ2-6; v_call: TRBV28; cdr3_length: 17; d_call: -; clone_size: -
cdr3_aa: CASSRDFRETQYF; cdr3_nt: TGTGCCAGCAGCAGGGACTTTAGAGAGACCCAGTACTTC; j_call: TRBJ2-5; v_call: TRBV12-3/TRBV12-4; cdr3_length: 13; d_call: -; clone_size: -
cdr3_aa: CAWSGEGQGASGYTF; cdr3_nt: TGTGCCTGGAGTGGGGAGGGACAGGGGGCCAGCGGCTACACCTTC; j_call: TRBJ1-2; v_call: TRBV30; cdr3_length: 15; d_call: TRBD1; clone_size: -
cdr3_aa: CASSRSGTGRGEQYF; cdr3_nt: TGTGCCAGCAGTCGCTCCGGGACAGGGAGGGGCGAGCAGTACTTC; j_call: TRBJ2-7; v_call: TRBV5-5; cdr3_length: 15; d_call: TRBD1; clone_size: -
cdr3_aa: CASSSNPYESTDTQYF; cdr3_nt: TGCGCCAGCAGCTCTAATCCCTATGAGTCCACAGATACGCAGTATTTT; j_call: TRBJ2-3; v_call: TRBV5-1; cdr3_length: 16; d_call: -; clone_size: -
cdr3_aa: CSVEGRGAEAFF; cdr3_nt: TGCAGCGTTGAAGGCAGGGGAGCTGAAGCTTTCTTT; j_call: TRBJ1-1; v_call: TRBV29-1; cdr3_length: 12; d_call: -; clone_size: -
cdr3_aa: CASSHEGGVGTGELFF; cdr3_nt: TGTGCCAGCAGTCACGAGGGCGGTGTGGGCACCGGGGAGCTGTTTTTT; j_call: TRBJ2-2; v_call: TRBV6-6; cdr3_length: 16; d_call: -; clone_size: -
cdr3_aa: CASSDGGLAHYEQYF; cdr3_nt: TGTGCCAGCAGTGATGGGGGTTTAGCTCATTACGAGCAGTACTTC; j_call: TRBJ2-7; v_call: TRBV6-2/TRBV6-3; cdr3_length: 15; d_call: -; clone_size: -
cdr3_aa: CASSHGAQREIPDTQYF; cdr3_nt: TGTGCCAGCAGCCACGGAGCCCAGCGGGAGATCCCAGATACGCAGTATTTT; j_call: TRBJ2-3; v_call: TRBV5-6; cdr3_length: 17; d_call: TRBD2; clone_size: medium-sized
cdr3_aa: CATSRGDGDEQYF; cdr3_nt: TGTGCCACCAGCCGGGGGGACGGAGACGAGCAGTACTTC; j_call: TRBJ2-7; v_call: TRBV24-1; cdr3_length: 13; d_call: TRBD2; clone_size: -
cdr3_aa: CASSFFDEQYF; cdr3_nt: TGTGCCAGCAGTTTTTTCGACGAGCAGTACTTC; j_call: TRBJ2-7; v_call: TRBV6-5; cdr3_length: 11; d_call: -; clone_size: -
cdr3_aa: CASSSIAGGLKGEQFF; cdr3_nt: TGTGCCAGCAGTTCGATAGCGGGAGGCCTTAAAGGTGAGCAGTTCTTC; j_call: TRBJ2-1; v_call: TRBV7-2; cdr3_length: 16; d_call: TRBD2; clone_size: -
cdr3_aa: CASSSGSGAGNTIYF; cdr3_nt: TGTGCCAGCAGTTCAGGCTCGGGGGCTGGAAACACCATATATTTT; j_call: TRBJ1-3; v_call: TRBV6-5; cdr3_length: 15; d_call: -; clone_size: -
cdr3_aa: CASSSPPAGYDGYTF; cdr3_nt: TGTGCCAGCAGTTCGCCCCCCGCAGGGTACGATGGCTACACCTTC; j_call: TRBJ1-2; v_call: TRBV28; cdr3_length: 15; d_call: -; clone_size: -
cdr3_aa: CASSLGLAGVIVSAGELFF; cdr3_nt: TGTGCCAGCAGCTTAGGTCTAGCGGGAGTGATTGTATCGGCCGGGGAGCTGTTTTTT; j_call: TRBJ2-2; v_call: TRBV7-2; cdr3_length: 19; d_call: TRBD2; clone_size: once
cdr3_aa: CASRQNYEQYF; cdr3_nt: TGTGCCAGTAGACAGAACTACGAGCAGTACTTC; j_call: TRBJ2-7; v_call: TRBV28; cdr3_length: 11; d_call: -; clone_size: few
cdr3_aa: CASGSVNSNQPQHF; cdr3_nt: TGTGCCAGCGGCAGTGTAAATAGCAATCAGCCCCAGCATTTT; j_call: TRBJ1-5; v_call: TRBV28; cdr3_length: 14; d_call: -; clone_size: -
cdr3_aa: CASRPDQGRLATNYGYTF; cdr3_nt: TGTGCCAGCAGACCCGATCAAGGGAGACTCGCTACTAACTATGGCTACACCTTC; j_call: TRBJ1-2; v_call: TRBV27; cdr3_length: 18; d_call: -; clone_size: -
cdr3_aa: CASSGGTESSYNEQFF; cdr3_nt: TGTGCCAGCAGTGGGGGGACGGAAAGCTCCTACAATGAGCAGTTCTTC; j_call: TRBJ2-1; v_call: TRBV6-1; cdr3_length: 16; d_call: -; clone_size: -
cdr3_aa: CATSSPGTGKTYEQYF; cdr3_nt: TGTGCCACCAGTTCCCCCGGGACAGGAAAGACCTACGAGCAGTACTTC; j_call: TRBJ2-7; v_call: TRBV24-1; cdr3_length: 16; d_call: TRBD1; clone_size: -
cdr3_aa: CASRIGQGNYGYTF; cdr3_nt: TGTGCCAGCAGGATTGGACAGGGGAACTATGGCTACACCTTC; j_call: TRBJ1-2; v_call: TRBV6-5; cdr3_length: 14; d_call: TRBD1; clone_size: -
cdr3_aa: CASSLPQYEQYF; cdr3_nt: TGTGCCAGCAGTTTACCCCAGTACGAGCAGTACTTC; j_call: TRBJ2-7; v_call: TRBV28; cdr3_length: 12; d_call: -; clone_size: -
cdr3_aa: CASSPDTYEQYF; cdr3_nt: TGTGCCAGCTCACCCGACACATACGAGCAGTACTTC; j_call: TRBJ2-7; v_call: TRBV18; cdr3_length: 12; d_call: -; clone_size: -
cdr3_aa: CAIMARDTTNEQFF; cdr3_nt: TGTGCCATCATGGCCCGGGACACCACCAATGAGCAGTTCTTC; j_call: TRBJ2-1; v_call: TRBV10-3; cdr3_length: 14; d_call: -; clone_size: -
cdr3_aa: CASSFTDEQFF; cdr3_nt: TGTGCCAGCAGCTTCACGGATGAGCAGTTCTTC; j_call: TRBJ2-1; v_call: TRBV7-2; cdr3_length: 11; d_call: -; clone_size: -
cdr3_aa: CASRDRTNYGYTF; cdr3_nt: TGTGCCAGTAGGGACAGGACTAACTATGGCTACACCTTC; j_call: TRBJ1-2; v_call: TRBV19; cdr3_length: 13; d_call: TRBD1; clone_size: -
cdr3_aa: CASSYSTGNYGYTF; cdr3_nt: TGTGCCAGCAGTTACTCCACAGGGAACTATGGCTACACCTTC; j_call: TRBJ1-2; v_call: TRBV6-5; cdr3_length: 14; d_call: -; clone_size: -
cdr3_aa: CASSLDPQRSTDTQYF; cdr3_nt: TGTGCCAGCAGTTTGGACCCACAGCGGTCGACAGATACGCAGTATTTT; j_call: TRBJ2-3; v_call: TRBV27; cdr3_length: 16; d_call: -; clone_size: -
cdr3_aa: CARGGTGETQYF; cdr3_nt: TGTGCCAGAGGGGGGACTGGGGAGACCCAGTACTTC; j_call: TRBJ2-5; v_call: TRBV19; cdr3_length: 12; d_call: -; clone_size: -
cdr3_aa: CASSQGGRTHRSREKLFF; cdr3_nt: TGTGCCAGCAGCCAAGGAGGACGAACGCACAGGTCCCGGGAAAAACTGTTTTTT; j_call: TRBJ1-4; v_call: TRBV28; cdr3_length: 18; d_call: -; clone_size: -
cdr3_aa: CASSLGEQGKQYF; cdr3_nt: TGCGCCAGCAGCTTGGGGGAACAGGGGAAGCAGTACTTC; j_call: TRBJ2-7; v_call: TRBV5-1; cdr3_length: 13; d_call: TRBD1; clone_size: -
cdr3_aa: CASSPEGINHEQYF; cdr3_nt: TGTGCCAGCTCACCGGAGGGGATTAACCACGAGCAGTACTTC; j_call: TRBJ2-7; v_call: TRBV18; cdr3_length: 14; d_call: -; clone_size: -
cdr3_aa: CASSLALGGTDSGNTIYF; cdr3_nt: TGTGCCAGCAGCTTAGCGCTGGGAGGGACTGACTCTGGAAACACCATATATTTT; j_call: TRBJ1-3; v_call: TRBV7-9; cdr3_length: 18; d_call: -; clone_size: -
cdr3_aa: CASSPGGNSPLHF; cdr3_nt: TGTGCCAGCAGCCCCGGGGGGAATTCACCCCTCCACTTT; j_call: TRBJ1-6; v_call: TRBV7-9; cdr3_length: 13; d_call: -; clone_size: -
cdr3_aa: CASSAAFGNEQFF; cdr3_nt: TGTGCCAGCAGCGCCGCTTTTGGCAATGAGCAGTTCTTC; j_call: TRBJ2-1; v_call: TRBV5-4; cdr3_length: 13; d_call: -; clone_size: -
cdr3_aa: CASTTKWGHHTDTQYF; cdr3_nt: TGTGCCAGCACCACGAAATGGGGGCACCACACAGATACGCAGTATTTT; j_call: TRBJ2-3; v_call: TRBV27; cdr3_length: 16; d_call: -; clone_size: -
cdr3_aa: CASSRAGGSNEQFF; cdr3_nt: TGTGCCAGCAGTCGAGCGGGAGGGAGCAATGAGCAGTTCTTC; j_call: TRBJ2-1; v_call: TRBV2; cdr3_length: 14; d_call: TRBD2; clone_size: -
cdr3_aa: CASSWVFGSLNTEAFF; cdr3_nt: TGTGCCAGTAGTTGGGTGTTTGGCAGCTTGAACACTGAAGCTTTCTTT; j_call: TRBJ1-1; v_call: TRBV19; cdr3_length: 16; d_call: -; clone_size: -
cdr3_aa: CASSDGFTDTQYF; cdr3_nt: TGTGCCAGCAGCGATGGGTTTACAGATACGCAGTATTTT; j_call: TRBJ2-3; v_call: TRBV7-9; cdr3_length: 13; d_call: -; clone_size: -
cdr3_aa: CASSSQPVAGENEQYF; cdr3_nt: TGTGCCAGTAGTAGCCAGCCCGTAGCGGGAGAGAACGAGCAGTACTTC; j_call: TRBJ2-7; v_call: TRBV19; cdr3_length: 16; d_call: TRBD2; clone_size: -
cdr3_aa: CASSRSVDYGYTF; cdr3_nt: TGTGCCAGTAGTAGGAGTGTGGACTATGGCTACACCTTC; j_call: TRBJ1-2; v_call: TRBV19; cdr3_length: 13; d_call: -; clone_size: -
cdr3_aa: CASSGQSSNQPQHF; cdr3_nt: TGTGCCAGCAGCGGACAGAGTAGCAATCAGCCCCAGCATTTT; j_call: TRBJ1-5; v_call: TRBV28; cdr3_length: 14; d_call: -; clone_size: -
cdr3_aa: CASSGAGTGGTEAFF; cdr3_nt: TGTGCCAGCAGTGGCGCCGGGACAGGGGGGACTGAAGCTTTCTTT; j_call: TRBJ1-1; v_call: TRBV28; cdr3_length: 15; d_call: TRBD1; clone_size: -
cdr3_aa: CASSPQGLETQYF; cdr3_nt: TGTGCCAGCAGCCCACAGGGGCTAGAGACCCAGTACTTC; j_call: TRBJ2-5; v_call: TRBV12-3/TRBV12-4; cdr3_length: 13; d_call: TRBD1; clone_size: once
cdr3_aa: CASSLVYSLSGNDYEQYF; cdr3_nt: TGTGCCAGCAGCTTGGTATATTCTCTGTCGGGGAACGACTACGAGCAGTACTTC; j_call: TRBJ2-7; v_call: TRBV5-6; cdr3_length: 18; d_call: -; clone_size: -
cdr3_aa: CAWSVEGNSPLHF; cdr3_nt: TGTGCCTGGAGTGTAGAAGGGAATTCACCCCTCCACTTT; j_call: TRBJ1-6; v_call: TRBV30; cdr3_length: 13; d_call: -; clone_size: -